These T cell receptor beta chains were read from a single sample in a study of shared clonotypes between healthy human individuals. Some clones are missing from TCRdb's copy, which holds only in-frame ones; the method was immunoSEQ multiplex PCR. In the table there are approximately 980,000 clones, over 60% of which are singletons. The sequenced sample consisted of memory CD4+ T cells sorted from blood. The receptors were gathered from a man younger than 35 in good health. Each CDR3 is given with its conserved first and last residue. A D gene is named only where the DNA matches it firmly. For some rows the clone size is stated as once, few or many, or as a class when expanded; others skip it.

J gene	clone size	D gene	V gene	CDR3 length	CDR3 protein	CDR3 DNA
TRBJ1-2	-	-	TRBV28	13	CASGFRGSYGYTF	TGTGCCAGCGGATTTCGGGGGAGCTATGGCTACACCTTC
TRBJ2-7	-	-	TRBV7-2	16	CASRIEGLSPPYEQYF	TGTGCCAGCAGGATCGAGGGCCTCAGCCCCCCCTACGAGCAGTACTTC
TRBJ2-3	-	TRBD2	TRBV9	18	CASSVVGLAGGFTDTQYF	TGTGCCAGCAGCGTAGTAGGACTAGCGGGGGGGTTCACAGATACGCAGTATTTT
TRBJ1-2	-	TRBD1	TRBV15	14	CATNERDRGDGYTF	TGTGCCACCAACGAACGGGACAGGGGCGACGGCTACACCTTC
TRBJ2-5	-	-	TRBV9	15	CASSVEVAEYETQYF	TGTGCCAGCAGCGTAGAAGTAGCGGAATATGAGACCCAGTACTTC
TRBJ2-5	few	TRBD2	TRBV19	15	CASSRGGNGQETQYF	TGTGCCAGTAGTCGGGGAGGGAACGGCCAAGAGACCCAGTACTTC
TRBJ1-2	many	-	TRBV5-4	12	CASSLLVEGYTF	TGTGCCAGCAGCTTGCTCGTTGAGGGCTACACCTTC
TRBJ2-1	-	TRBD2	TRBV7-2	17	CASSLGLAGGTTNEQFF	TGTGCCAGCAGCCTCGGGTTAGCGGGAGGGACCACCAATGAGCAGTTCTTC
TRBJ2-1	many	-	TRBV30	13	CARRVNIYNEQFF	TGTGCCCGAAGGGTTAATATTTACAATGAGCAGTTCTTC
TRBJ1-5	-	-	TRBV5-6	15	CASSLRSGVGQPQHF	TGTGCCAGCAGCTTGCGAAGTGGTGTAGGGCAGCCCCAGCATTTT
TRBJ2-2	-	-	TRBV7-8	16	CASSSTPGRTTGELFF	TGTGCCAGCAGCTCCACACCCGGCCGGACCACCGGGGAGCTGTTTTTT
TRBJ1-4	-	-	TRBV25-1	14	CASSEWGADEKLFF	TGTGCCAGCAGTGAATGGGGGGCCGATGAAAAACTGTTTTTT
TRBJ1-6	-	-	TRBV9	15	CASSESGGTDSPLHF	TGTGCCAGCAGCGAGAGTGGGGGAACCGATTCACCCCTCCACTTT
TRBJ2-5	few	-	TRBV7-8	14	CASSSSTVKETQYF	TGTGCCAGCAGCTCCTCAACAGTTAAAGAGACCCAGTACTTC
TRBJ2-3	-	-	TRBV5-1	14	CASSLAGSSDTQYF	TGCGCCAGCAGCTTGGCCGGTAGTTCGGATACGCAGTATTTT
TRBJ1-3	many	-	TRBV18	16	CASSPQPQGSGNTIYF	TGTGCCAGCTCACCACAACCACAGGGCTCTGGAAACACCATATATTTT
TRBJ2-7	-	-	TRBV10-3	14	CAISDNTRHYEQYF	TGTGCCATCAGTGACAACACAAGACACTACGAGCAGTACTTC
TRBJ2-5	-	-	TRBV15	15	CATSRGGNIQETQYF	TGTGCCACCAGCAGAGGGGGGAATATCCAAGAGACCCAGTACTTC
TRBJ2-3	-	TRBD2	TRBV7-6	15	CASSLSGYSTDTQYF	TGTGCCAGCAGCCTTAGCGGGTATAGCACAGATACGCAGTATTTT
TRBJ2-3	-	TRBD1	TRBV18	15	CASSPIPETGIGQYF	TGTGCCAGCTCACCAATTCCGGAGACAGGGATTGGGCAGTATTTT
TRBJ1-1	-	TRBD1	TRBV18	13	CASSIGQGAEAFF	TGTGCCAGCTCAATAGGACAGGGGGCTGAAGCTTTCTTT
TRBJ2-1	-	-	TRBV10-3	13	CAIYTSSYNEQFF	TGTGCCATCTACACAAGCTCCTACAATGAGCAGTTCTTC
TRBJ2-7	-	-	TRBV25-1	16	CASSERNRDCSYEQYF	TGTGCCAGCAGTGAACGCAACAGGGATTGCTCCTACGAGCAGTACTTC
TRBJ2-3	once	-	TRBV19	15	CASSTDSSFTDTQYF	TGTGCCAGTAGTACCGACTCTTCTTTCACAGATACGCAGTATTTT
TRBJ1-4	-	-	TRBV18	16	CASSPGKTAQWEKLFF	TGTGCCAGCTCACCAGGGAAGACAGCCCAGTGGGAAAAACTGTTTTTT
TRBJ2-5	-	TRBD2	TRBV11-3	15	CASSFAGGADETQYF	TGTGCCAGCAGCTTTGCCGGGGGGGCCGATGAGACCCAGTACTTC
TRBJ2-5	-	-	TRBV9	15	CASSPGPTRVETQYF	TGTGCCAGCAGCCCCGGACCCACCCGGGTAGAGACCCAGTACTTC
TRBJ1-2	-	TRBD1	TRBV10-3	16	CAISAPQTGGSYGYTF	TGTGCCATCAGCGCCCCCCAAACAGGGGGAAGCTATGGCTACACCTTC
TRBJ1-3	-	-	TRBV30	12	CAGRTAGNTIYF	TGTGCCGGGAGGACAGCGGGAAACACCATATATTTT
TRBJ1-6	-	TRBD1	TRBV7-2	13	CASSQQGASPLHF	TGTGCCAGCAGCCAACAGGGGGCCTCACCCCTCCACTTT
TRBJ2-2	-	-	TRBV2	14	CASKTQGNTGELFF	TGTGCCAGCAAGACCCAGGGGAACACCGGGGAGCTGTTTTTT
TRBJ1-1	-	-	TRBV28	17	CASSHYFQDGVNTEAFF	TGTGCCAGCAGTCATTACTTTCAAGACGGTGTGAACACTGAAGCTTTCTTT
TRBJ1-1	-	-	TRBV15	12	CATSREGTEAFF	TGTGCCACCAGCAGAGAGGGGACTGAAGCTTTCTTT
TRBJ1-1	-	TRBD1	TRBV6-1	14	CASIQGGADTEAFF	TGTGCCAGCATCCAAGGGGGCGCGGACACTGAAGCTTTCTTT
TRBJ2-2	few	-	TRBV7-6	14	CASSVMAVTGELFF	TGTGCCAGCAGCGTGATGGCCGTAACCGGGGAGCTGTTTTTT
TRBJ2-7	-	TRBD2	TRBV19	14	CASSMTSGRNEQYF	TGTGCCAGTAGTATGACTAGCGGGAGGAACGAGCAGTACTTC
TRBJ2-3	-	TRBD2	TRBV7-8	15	CASSLAGGPYDTQYF	TGTGCCAGCAGCTTAGCGGGAGGGCCGTACGATACGCAGTATTTT
TRBJ1-2	once	-	TRBV10-2	15	CASSDGGMGNYGYTF	TGCGCCAGCAGTGATGGGGGGATGGGTAACTATGGCTACACCTTC
TRBJ2-3	-	-	TRBV5-1	15	CASSFRGAVTDTQYF	TGCGCCAGCAGCTTTCGGGGGGCAGTTACAGATACGCAGTATTTT
TRBJ2-3	-	TRBD2	TRBV14	18	CASSQGTSGKPSTDTQYF	TGTGCCAGCAGCCAAGGGACTAGCGGGAAGCCTAGCACAGATACGCAGTATTTT
TRBJ2-1	-	TRBD2	TRBV5-1	16	CASSLSVAGGYNEQFF	TGCGCCAGCAGCTTGTCTGTAGCGGGAGGGTACAATGAGCAGTTCTTC
TRBJ2-1	-	-	TRBV5-1	17	CASSRTSFSGVGNEQFF	TGCGCCAGCAGCCGAACTTCCTTCAGCGGCGTTGGGAATGAGCAGTTCTTC
TRBJ1-1	-	-	TRBV6-5	14	CASSYRDTGTEAFF	TGTGCCAGCAGTTACCGGGACACGGGGACGGAAGCTTTCTTT
TRBJ2-3	-	-	TRBV6-4	15	CASSDSSGPSNTQYF	TGTGCCAGCAGTGACTCAAGCGGCCCCTCGAATACGCAGTATTTT
TRBJ2-3	once	-	TRBV5-8	12	CASSPSTDTQYF	TGTGCCAGCAGCCCCAGCACAGATACGCAGTATTTT
TRBJ2-2	-	TRBD2	TRBV7-2	17	CASSLDPLAGGSGELFF	TGTGCCAGCAGCTTAGACCCCCTAGCGGGGGGTTCCGGGGAGCTGTTTTTT
TRBJ1-2	few	TRBD1	TRBV7-2	16	CASSRGAGGDFRGYTF	TGTGCCAGCAGCCGCGGCGCAGGGGGCGATTTTAGGGGCTACACCTTC